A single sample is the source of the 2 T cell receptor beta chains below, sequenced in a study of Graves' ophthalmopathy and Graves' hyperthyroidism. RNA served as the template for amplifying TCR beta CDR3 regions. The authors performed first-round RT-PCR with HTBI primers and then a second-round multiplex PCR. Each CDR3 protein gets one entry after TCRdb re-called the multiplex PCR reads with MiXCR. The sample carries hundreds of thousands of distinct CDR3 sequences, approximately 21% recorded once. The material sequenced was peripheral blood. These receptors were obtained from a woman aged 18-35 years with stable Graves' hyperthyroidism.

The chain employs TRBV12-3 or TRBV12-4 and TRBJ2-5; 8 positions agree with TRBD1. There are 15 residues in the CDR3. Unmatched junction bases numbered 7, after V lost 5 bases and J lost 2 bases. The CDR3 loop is CASSAQTGVQETQYF. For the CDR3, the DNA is TGTGCCAGCAGTGCACAGACAGGGGTACAAGAGACCCAGTACTTC.

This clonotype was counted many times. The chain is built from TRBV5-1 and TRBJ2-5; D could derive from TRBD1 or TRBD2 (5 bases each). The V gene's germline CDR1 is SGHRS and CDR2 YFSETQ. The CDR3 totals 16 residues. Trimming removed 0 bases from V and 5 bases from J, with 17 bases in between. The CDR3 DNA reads TGCGCCAGCAGCTTGGAGGTTTTCGGGGCAGGGGAGACCCAGTACTTC. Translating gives CASSLEVFGAGETQYF.